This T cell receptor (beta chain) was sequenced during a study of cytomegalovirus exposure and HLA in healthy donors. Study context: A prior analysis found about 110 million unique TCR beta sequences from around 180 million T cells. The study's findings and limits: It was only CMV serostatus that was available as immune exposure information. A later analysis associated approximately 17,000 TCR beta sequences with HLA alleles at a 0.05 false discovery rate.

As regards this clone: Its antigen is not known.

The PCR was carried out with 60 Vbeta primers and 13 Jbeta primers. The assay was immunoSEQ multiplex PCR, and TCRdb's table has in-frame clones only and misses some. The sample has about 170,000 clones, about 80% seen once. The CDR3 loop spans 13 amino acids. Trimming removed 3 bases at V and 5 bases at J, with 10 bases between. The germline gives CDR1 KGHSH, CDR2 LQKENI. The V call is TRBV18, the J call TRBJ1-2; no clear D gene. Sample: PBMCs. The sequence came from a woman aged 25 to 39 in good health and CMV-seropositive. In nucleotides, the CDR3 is TGTGCCAGCTCACCCAGGTCTCCTTATGGCTACACCTTC. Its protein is CASSPRSPYGYTF.